Following are 16 T cell receptor beta chains from one sample sequenced in a study of breast tumors, draining lymph nodes, adjacent tissues. TCRdb reanalysed the multiplex PCR reads using MiXCR and keeps one entry per CDR3 protein. The table has 150,000 or so distinct CDR3 sequences, around a third seen once. Breast cancer patients provided tissue from their axillary draining lymph nodes. Sequencing was done on a sample of axillary lymph node tissue. The source of these receptors is a female donor with breast cancer. Some clones in this sample may be carry-over from other donors' samples.

The chain has TRBV7-8 and TRBJ1-3; tentatively, D is TRBD1 (5 bases). V was pared by 1 base and J by 7 bases, with 8 bases between. This CDR3 contains 13 residues. The germline V gene has CDR1 SGHVS and CDR2 FQNEAQ. The CDR3 here is CASSLEWGNTIYF. DNA for the CDR3: TGTGCCAGCAGCTTAGAGTGGGGGAACACCATATATTTT.

This clonotype came up many times. Likely a read error: the CDR3 ends without its conserved phenylalanine or tryptophan. This chain joins TRBV12-3 or TRBV12-4 and TRBJ2-7; D is uncertain. This CDR3 is 13 amino acids long. V was trimmed by 3 bases and J by 3 bases, leaving 9 bases between them. The CDR3 sequence: CASSLQQSYEQYL. The DNA of the CDR3 is TGTGCCAGCAGTTTGCAACAGAGCTACGAGCAGTACCTC.

Turning to this clonotype: A much bigger clone sits one base away, suggesting this may be a read error. This rearrangement joins TRBV9 to TRBJ1-1; no firm D call. The germline V gene encodes CDR1 SGDLS and CDR2 YYNGEE. There are 13 residues in the CDR3. The CDR3 sequence is CAGSVSANTEAFF. The CDR3 DNA is TGTGCCGGCAGCGTTTCTGCGAACACTGAAGCTTTCTTT.

This clonotype was observed at least ten times. The chain combines TRBV12-3 or TRBV12-4 with TRBJ2-1; 9 bases are shared with TRBD2. The V gene end was trimmed by 9 bases and the J gene end by 3 bases; junction bases not matched to a gene: 6. The CDR3 spans 14 residues. The CDR3 loop reads CASYFSGGYNEQFF. The CDR3 DNA sequence: TGTGCCAGTTACTTTAGCGGGGGCTACAATGAGCAGTTCTTC.

This clonotype appeared many times. This chain uses TRBV10-2 with TRBJ2-7; D tentatively fits TRBD1 or TRBD2 (5 bases each). V lost 11 bases to trimming and J lost 4 bases, with 21 bases between them. The CDR3 is 14 amino acids. Germline CDR1 and CDR2: WSHSY and SAAADI. CDR3 in DNA: TGCGCCGCCGCACGAGGGACCGACGTATACGAGCAGTACTTC. Protein: CAAARGTDVYEQYF.

The table lists this clonotype with many counts. The CDR3 reads CASSQAPYEQYF. CDR3 sequence (DNA): TGTGCCAGCAGCCAGGCGCCCTACGAGCAGTACTTC. This chain links TRBV14 with TRBJ2-7; D unclear. Trimming shortened V by 3 bases and J by 2 bases, and 5 bases separated the two germline ends. The CDR3 is 12 amino acids. The V gene's germline CDR1 is SGHDN and CDR2 FVKESK. Variable domain in full (rest from reference TRBV14 and TRBJ2-7): EAGVTQFPSHSVIEKGQTVTLRCDPISGHDNLYWYRRVMGKEIKFLLHFVKESKQDESGMPNNRFLAERTGGTYSTLKVQPAELEDSGVYFCASSQAPYEQYFGPGTRLTVT.

This chain joins TRBV9 and TRBJ2-5, with 9 bases fitting TRBD2. CDR3 length equals 19 residues. Unmatched junction bases numbered 19, after V lost 0 bases and J lost 7 bases. The germline V gene has CDR1 SGDLS and CDR2 YYNGEE. CDR3 amino acids: CASSVGGRNIRTSEGTQYF. The CDR3, as DNA: TGTGCCAGCAGCGTAGGTGGCAGGAATATCCGGACTAGCGAAGGGACCCAGTACTTC.

In its sample, this clonotype was seen a few times. A single base separates this from a much larger clone, so it may be a read error. The CDR3 DNA follows: TGTGCCAGCAGCTTAGGGGGCCGAGGGCATGAAAACCTGTTTTTT. Amino acids: CASSLGGRGHENLFF. The genes are TRBV7-9 and TRBJ1-4, with D perhaps TRBD1 (5 bases). The length of the CDR3 is 15 residues. Germline-derived CDR1 and CDR2 are SEHNR and FQNEAQ (reference sequence).

Many counts were recorded for this clonotype. The V gene is TRBV20-1, the J gene TRBJ1-5, with 9 nucleotides matching TRBD1. Germline V gene lookup returns CDR1 DFQATT and CDR2 SNEGSKA (reference sequence). The J segment lost 1 base and the V segment lost 2 bases, leaving 3 bases of the junction unmatched. The CDR3 is made up of 15 amino acids. The CDR3 is CSARTGGWSNQPQHF. The CDR3 coding sequence is TGCAGTGCTAGAACAGGGGGCTGGAGCAATCAGCCCCAGCATTTT.

This clonotype appeared a few times. This may come from a read error, since a much larger clone is one base off. The gene calls are TRBV20-1 and TRBJ2-7; the match to TRBD1 covers 9 bases. The V and J ends lost 5 bases and 9 bases, in that order; junction bases with no gene match: 11. Germline values: CDR1 DFQATT, CDR2 SNEGSKA (reference sequence). The CDR3 is made up of 13 amino acids. In nucleotides, the CDR3 is TGCAGTGCTGAGGACAGGGGTAACCGCGCGCAGTACTTC. Its translation is CSAEDRGNRAQYF.

The table lists this clonotype with many counts. The V gene is TRBV29-1, the J gene TRBJ2-7, with D perhaps assigned TRBD1 or TRBD2 (5 bases each). Trimming left V 4 bases short and J 1 base short, with 14 bases between. CDR1 is SQVTM, CDR2 ANQGSEA, per germline. The CDR3 is 14 amino acids. The CDR3 coding sequence is TGCAGCGTTGCAACGGGGCCACGGTCCTACGAGCAGTACTTC. Its translation: CSVATGPRSYEQYF.

This clonotype came up many times. V gene TRBV24-1 combines with J gene TRBJ2-1; 7 bases align to TRBD2. CDR1 and CDR2 from the germline V gene are KGHDR and SFDVKD. The CDR3 contains 15 residues. The trim removed 6 bases at V and 3 bases at J, leaving 7 bases unmatched. CDR3 residues: CATSLGGGSYNEQFF. Written as DNA, the CDR3 is TGTGCCACCAGTTTGGGCGGGGGAAGCTACAATGAGCAGTTCTTC.

This clonotype was counted many times. The V and J genes are TRBV20-1 and TRBJ1-3; possible D gene TRBD1, 5 bases. Deletions cut 0 bases from V and 0 bases from J, with 9 bases between. The CDR3 contains 15 residues. Germline V gives CDR1 DFQATT, CDR2 SNEGSKA (reference sequence). CDR3 protein: CSARDGGDSGNTIYF. Written as DNA, the CDR3 is TGCAGTGCTAGAGATGGGGGAGACTCTGGAAACACCATATATTTT.

This clonotype was seen repeatedly, ten times or more. The chain combines TRBV19 with TRBJ1-2; 7 bases agree with TRBD1. V shed 6 bases and J 5 bases; nucleotides not matched to a gene: 6. Germline loops: CDR1 LNHDA, CDR2 SQIVND (reference sequence). This CDR3 comprises 13 residues. In nucleotides, the CDR3 is TGTGCCAGTAGGACAGGGATTGGGTATGGCTACACCTTC. It is translated as CASRTGIGYGYTF.

This clonotype was seen repeatedly, ten times or more. The rearrangement uses TRBV19 and TRBJ2-3; D remains unclear. The CDR3 contains 14 residues. The V and J ends lost 4 bases and 2 bases respectively, with 10 bases between them. Germline assignment: CDR1 LNHDA and CDR2 SQIVND (reference sequence). The CDR3 DNA sequence: TGTGCCAGTAGTACATCGGACCTCACAGATACGCAGTATTTT. Translation: CASSTSDLTDTQYF.

This clonotype was detected many times. CDR3 amino acids: CASSREKGYGYTF. The CDR3 DNA reads TGTGCCAGCAGCCGCGAAAAAGGTTATGGCTACACCTTC. This chain links TRBV5-6 with TRBJ1-2; D is uncertain. Per the germline V gene, CDR1 is SGHDT and CDR2 is YYEEEE. The CDR3 is 13 residues long. V lost 4 bases and J 5 bases, leaving 12 bases between the germline ends.